These 2 T cell receptor beta chains share one sample of origin, sequenced in a study of blood T cell repertoires in COVID-19. The data were produced by immunoSEQ multiplex PCR, yet TCRdb's version contains in-frame clones alone and is incomplete. The table lists 300,000 to 400,000 clones, 80% to 90% of them singletons. The sequencing input was PBMCs or T cells enriched from blood (not recorded which). Receptors were obtained from a woman in her thirties or forties with acute COVID-19.

This clone was counted once. The chain couples TRBV7-2 to TRBJ2-1; 7 bases agree with TRBD2. CDR3 size: 15 residues. Germline-derived CDR1 and CDR2 are SGHTA and FQGNSA. The V segment lost 1 base and the J segment 5 bases; nucleotides outside the gene matches: 5. CDR3 coding DNA: TGTGCCAGCAGCTTAGACGGACTAGGGAACAATGAGCAGTTCTTC. It encodes CASSLDGLGNNEQFF. Supplemented by reference TRBV7-2 and TRBJ2-1, the full variable domain reads GAGVSQSPSNKVTEKGKDVELRCDPISGHTALYWYRQSLGQGLEFLIYFQGNSAPDKSGLPSDRFSAERTGGSVSTLTIQRTQQEDSAVYLCASSLDGLGNNEQFFGPGTRLTVL.

The chain uses TRBV27 and TRBJ1-1; unclear D gene. Trimming cost V 2 bases and J 2 bases, with 12 bases left between them. The CDR3 covers 15 residues. The germline CDR1 and CDR2 sequences are MNHEY and SMNVEV (reference sequence). Written as DNA, the CDR3 is TGTGCCAGCAGTTTAGCGTGGCAGGTAAACACTGAAGCTTTCTTT. It specifies CASSLAWQVNTEAFF.